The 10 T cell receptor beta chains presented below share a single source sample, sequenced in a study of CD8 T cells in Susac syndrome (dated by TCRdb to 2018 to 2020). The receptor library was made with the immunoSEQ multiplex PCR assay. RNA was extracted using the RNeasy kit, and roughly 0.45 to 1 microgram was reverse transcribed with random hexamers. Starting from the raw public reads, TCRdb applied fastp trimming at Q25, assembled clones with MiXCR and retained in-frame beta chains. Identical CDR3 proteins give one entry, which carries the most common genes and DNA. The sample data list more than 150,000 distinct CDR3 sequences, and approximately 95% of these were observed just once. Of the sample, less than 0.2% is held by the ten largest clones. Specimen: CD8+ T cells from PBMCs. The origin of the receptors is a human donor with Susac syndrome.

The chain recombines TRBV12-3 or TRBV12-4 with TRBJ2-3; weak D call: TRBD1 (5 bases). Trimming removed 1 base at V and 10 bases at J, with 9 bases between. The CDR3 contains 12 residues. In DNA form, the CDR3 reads TGTGCCAGCAGTTTAGGGGGCGGTTCGCAGTATTTT. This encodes CASSLGGGSQYF.

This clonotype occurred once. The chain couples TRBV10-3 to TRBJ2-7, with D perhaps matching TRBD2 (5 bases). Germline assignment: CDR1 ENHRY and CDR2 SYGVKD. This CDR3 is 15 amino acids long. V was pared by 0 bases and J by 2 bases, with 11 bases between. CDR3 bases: TGTGCCATCAGTGAGTCGATGGGGAGAGCCTACGAGCAGTACTTC. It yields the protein CAISESMGRAYEQYF.

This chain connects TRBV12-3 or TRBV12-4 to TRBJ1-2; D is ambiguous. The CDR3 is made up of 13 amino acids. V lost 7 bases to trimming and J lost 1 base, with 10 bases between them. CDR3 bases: TGTGCCAGCAAAGGGCCGAATAACTATGGCTACACCTTC. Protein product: CASKGPNNYGYTF.

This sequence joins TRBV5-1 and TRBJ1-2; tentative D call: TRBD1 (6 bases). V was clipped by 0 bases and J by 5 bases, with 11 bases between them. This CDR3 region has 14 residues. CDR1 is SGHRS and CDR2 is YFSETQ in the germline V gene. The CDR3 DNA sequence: TGCGCCAGCAGCTTGGCCGCAGGGGAATATGGCTACACCTTC. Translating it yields CASSLAAGEYGYTF.

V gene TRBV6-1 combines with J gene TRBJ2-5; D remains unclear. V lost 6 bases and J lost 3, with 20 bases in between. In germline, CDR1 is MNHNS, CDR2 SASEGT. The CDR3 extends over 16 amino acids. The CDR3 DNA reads TGTGCCAGCAGCCTTGTGACGGACCATGGAAAAGAGACCCAGTACTTC. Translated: CASSLVTDHGKETQYF.

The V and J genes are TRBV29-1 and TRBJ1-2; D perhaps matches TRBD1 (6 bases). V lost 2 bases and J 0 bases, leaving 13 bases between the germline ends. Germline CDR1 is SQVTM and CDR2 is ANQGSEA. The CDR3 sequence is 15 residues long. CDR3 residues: CSVEWGTQTNYGYTF. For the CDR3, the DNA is TGCAGCGTTGAATGGGGGACACAGACTAACTATGGCTACACCTTC.

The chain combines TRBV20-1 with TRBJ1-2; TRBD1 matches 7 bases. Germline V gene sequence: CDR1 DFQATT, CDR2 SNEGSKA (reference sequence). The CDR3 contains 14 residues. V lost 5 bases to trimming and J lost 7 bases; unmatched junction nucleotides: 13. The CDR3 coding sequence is TGCAGTGCTTACCGGGACAGAAGCCGTGGTGGCTACACCTTC. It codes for CSAYRDRSRGGYTF.

The CDR3 spells CASSPGTSGTRDEQFF. The CDR3 DNA reads TGTGCCAGCAGCCCCGGGACTAGCGGGACGAGGGATGAGCAGTTCTTC. The genes are TRBV7-9 and TRBJ2-1; 13 bases map to TRBD2. From germline, CDR1 is SEHNR and CDR2 FQNEAQ (reference sequence). Losses at the gene ends were 5 bases for V and 8 bases for J; bases not matched to a gene: 9. There are 16 residues in the CDR3.

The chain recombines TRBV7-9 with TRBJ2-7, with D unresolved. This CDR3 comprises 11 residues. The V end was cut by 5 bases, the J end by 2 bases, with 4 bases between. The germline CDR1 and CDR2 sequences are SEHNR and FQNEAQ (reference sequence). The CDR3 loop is CASSPAYEQYF. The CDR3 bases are TGTGCCAGCAGCCCGGCCTACGAGCAGTACTTC.

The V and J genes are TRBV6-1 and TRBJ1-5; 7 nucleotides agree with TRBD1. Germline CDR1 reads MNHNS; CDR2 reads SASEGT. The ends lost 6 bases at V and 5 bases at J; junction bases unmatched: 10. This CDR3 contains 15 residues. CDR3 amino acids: CASRSMTGFHQPQHF. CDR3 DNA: TGTGCCAGCAGATCGATGACAGGGTTCCATCAGCCCCAGCATTTT.